This passage covers 21 T cell receptor beta chains from one sample sequenced in a study of spatial heterogeneity in lung cancer. Points from the study as a whole: In tumors, expanded intratumoral alpha and beta TCR counts tracked mutation counts.

No antigens are known for them. Time point here: sample taken at primary tumor resection. TCRdb reprocessed the 5' RACE reads via MiXCR and lists one record per CDR3 protein. The sample holds more than 15,000 distinct CDR3 sequences, roughly 6% seen once. Sequenced here: lung tumor tissue, sampled at surgery. The receptors come from a male donor with early-stage non-small cell lung cancer.

This clonotype was seen more than once but under ten times. The library was designed around alpha chains, so this beta chain is a stray read whose abundance carries little weight. V usage is TRBV9 and J usage is TRBJ2-3; TRBD2 agrees at 11 bases. The germline V gene encodes CDR1 SGDLS and CDR2 YYNGEE. V was clipped by 0 bases and J by 9 bases; unmatched bases: 9. The CDR3 is 16 residues long. The CDR3 protein is CASSVAGTSGLATQYF. CDR3 DNA sequence: TGTGCCAGCAGCGTAGCCGGGACTAGCGGCCTCGCAACGCAGTATTTT.

This clonotype counts as medium-sized (0.01 to 0.1%). Since the library was made to target alpha chains, this beta chain is a stray read and its abundance is not meaningful. The chain carries TRBV29-1 and TRBJ1-1; D uncertain. The CDR3 contains 13 residues. Trimming cost V 1 base and J 0 bases, with 6 bases left between them. Germline CDR1 and CDR2: SQVTM and ANQGSEA. This CDR3 is CSVEVSVNTEAFF. The CDR3 region has the DNA TGCAGCGTTGAAGTCTCAGTGAACACTGAAGCTTTCTTT.

In this sample, this clonotype turned up a few times. This beta chain turned up in a library designed for alpha chains; as an off-target read, its abundance says little. In nucleotides, the CDR3 is TGTGCCAGTAGACTAGCGGGGGGCCTGGATACGCAGTATTTT. Translation gives CASRLAGGLDTQYF. The chain joins TRBV27 to TRBJ2-3, with TRBD2 identical over 13 bases. The CDR3 spans 14 residues. Trimming took 9 bases from V and 6 from J; bases not matched to a gene: 6. Germline CDR1 MNHEY, CDR2 SMNVEV (reference sequence).

This clonotype showed up many times. Little can be read into the size of this beta chain, an off-target read in a library designed for alpha chains. The rearrangement uses TRBV28 and TRBJ2-1; D is possibly TRBD2 (7 bases). The CDR3 sequence is 15 residues long. Trimming pared 6 bases from V and 5 bases from J, leaving 17 bases between. Germline-derived CDR1 and CDR2 are MDHEN and SYDVKM. CDR3 sequence: CASRLGGQRHNEQFF. CDR3 nucleotide sequence: TGTGCCAGCAGATTGGGGGGGCAACGCCACAATGAGCAGTTCTTC.

This clonotype showed up many times. This beta chain turned up in a library designed for alpha chains; as an off-target read, its abundance says little. The V call is TRBV6-5, the J call TRBJ2-3, with D uncertain. Trimming stripped 7 bases from V and 3 bases from J, with 20 bases between. The CDR3 contains 16 residues. CDR1 is MNHEY and CDR2 is SVGAGI in the germline V gene. The DNA for the CDR3 is TGTGCCAGCACCTCAGCCTGGCATTCGGGTACAGATACGCAGTATTTT. This translates into CASTSAWHSGTDTQYF.

This clonotype was seen repeatedly, ten times or more. A library prepared for alpha chains yielded this beta chain as an off-target read; its size is of little meaning. V is TRBV4-1 and J is TRBJ2-7, with TRBD2 identical over 10 bases. After removal of 4 bases from V and 4 bases from J, the junction contained 7 bases not matched to a gene. CDR1 MGHRA and CDR2 YSYEKL come from the germline V gene. The CDR3 runs to 15 residues. CDR3 amino acids: CASSRELAGEYEQYF. The CDR3 bases are TGCGCCAGCAGCCGCGAGCTAGCGGGAGAATACGAGCAGTACTTC.

In this sample, this clonotype turned up many times. The library was built for alpha chains, so this beta chain is an off-target read and its size means little. CDR3 in DNA: TGTGCCACCAGTGACCCACTAGCGGGAGGTCAAGATACGCAGTATTTT. The encoded protein is CATSDPLAGGQDTQYF. The chain is built from TRBV24-1 and TRBJ2-3, with 12 bases matching TRBD2. This CDR3 has 16 residues. The germline CDR1 and CDR2 sequences are KGHDR and SFDVKD. V was pared by 4 bases and J by 5 bases, with 6 bases of the junction left unmatched.

This clonotype is judged medium-sized (0.01 to 0.1%). A library prepared for alpha chains yielded this beta chain as an off-target read; its size is of little meaning. This chain connects TRBV4-3 to TRBJ2-7; 7 bases are a match to TRBD1. Germline V CDR1 and CDR2: LGHNA, YSLEER. The CDR3 loop spans 15 amino acids. V shed 1 base, J shed 3 bases, and the junction held 6 bases outside the gene matches. The chain's CDR3 is CASSQVRAGGYEQYF. In DNA, the CDR3 is TGCGCCAGCAGCCAAGTACGGGCAGGGGGCTACGAGCAGTACTTC.

This clonotype was seen ten or more times. The size of this beta chain means little, since it is a stray read in a library made for alpha chains. The CDR3 DNA is TGTGCCAGCTCACCGGGGCTAGCGGGGTACAATGAGCAGTTCTTC. Translated, it gives CASSPGLAGYNEQFF. This rearrangement joins TRBV18 to TRBJ2-1; 9 positions agree with TRBD2. This CDR3 is built from 15 residues. V shed 3 bases and J 4 bases; nucleotides not matched to a gene: 4. The germline V gene encodes CDR1 KGHSH and CDR2 LQKENI.

This clonotype was observed many times. Because this beta chain is a stray read in a library intended to capture alpha chains, its abundance should not be given much weight. V is TRBV6-1 and J is TRBJ1-1, with D hard to call. The CDR3 has 14 residues. Germline V gene data show CDR1 as MNHNS and CDR2 as SASEGT. The V and J ends lost 7 bases and 9 bases respectively, with 21 bases between them. The CDR3 here is CASTGAGRRDKAFF. The CDR3 DNA reads TGTGCCAGCACTGGAGCCGGCAGGAGGGATAAAGCTTTCTTT.

This clonotype was detected ten times or more. This beta chain turned up in a library designed for alpha chains; as an off-target read, its abundance says little. The chain couples TRBV4-2 to TRBJ2-3; 11 bases line up with TRBD2. Looked up from germline, CDR1 is LGHNA and CDR2 is YNFKEQ. V lost 0 bases, J lost 1 base, and 3 bases stayed unmatched. The CDR3 runs to 17 residues. CDR3 protein: CASSQETLAGGTDTQYF. The DNA for the CDR3 is TGTGCCAGCAGCCAAGAAACACTAGCGGGGGGCACAGATACGCAGTATTTT.

This clonotype was recorded at least ten times. With the library built for alpha chains, this beta chain is off target and its frequency is not meaningful. The chain employs TRBV30 and TRBJ2-3; 8 bases match TRBD1. The V gene's germline CDR1 is GTSNPN and CDR2 SVGIG (reference sequence). The CDR3 totals 12 residues. The V gene end was trimmed by 5 bases and the J gene end by 3 bases; junction bases not matched to a gene: 1. The CDR3 DNA follows: TGTGCCTGGGACAGGGGAACAGATACGCAGTATTTT. It translates to CAWDRGTDTQYF.

In its sample, this clonotype was seen many times. Being off target in a library aimed at alpha chains, this beta chain has a size of little meaning. The rearrangement uses TRBV27 and TRBJ2-3; no clear D. V shed 5 bases and J shed 2 bases, with 5 bases lying between them. Germline-derived CDR1 and CDR2 are MNHEY and SMNVEV (reference sequence). The CDR3 loop spans 12 amino acids. The CDR3 DNA reads as TGTGCCAGCAGTACCCTCACAGATACGCAGTATTTT. It codes for CASSTLTDTQYF.

This clonotype has ten or more counts. The library was built for alpha chains, so this beta chain is an off-target read and its size means little. V and J are TRBV19 and TRBJ2-2, with TRBD2 identical over 7 bases. Germline V CDR1 and CDR2: LNHDA, SQIVND (reference sequence). Trimming took 7 bases from V and 8 from J; bases not matched to a gene: 7. This CDR3 has 13 amino acids. The CDR3 protein is CASTTSVAGELFF. In DNA form, the CDR3 reads TGTGCCAGTACTACTAGCGTGGCGGGGGAGCTGTTTTTT.

This clonotype was counted at least ten times. As an off-target read in a library built for alpha chains, this beta chain has a frequency of little significance. V usage is TRBV7-8 and J usage is TRBJ2-3; no definite D call. The CDR3 extends over 13 amino acids. Germline loops: CDR1 SGHVS, CDR2 FQNEAQ. The ends were cut back, 1 base at V and 5 bases at J, with 7 bases in the middle. The chain's CDR3 is CASSLGPKDTQYF. The CDR3 DNA reads TGTGCCAGCAGCTTAGGTCCAAAAGATACGCAGTATTTT.

Turning to this clonotype: The library was designed around alpha chains, so this beta chain is a stray read whose abundance carries little weight. The chain combines TRBV29-1 with TRBJ2-3; tentatively, D is TRBD2 (5 bases). This CDR3 is 15 amino acids long. Per germline, CDR1 SQVTM and CDR2 ANQGSEA. Trimming shortened V by 7 bases and J by 0 bases, and 17 bases separated the two germline ends. The CDR3: CSARPGSSSTDTQYF. CDR3 nucleotide sequence: TGCAGCGCCCGACCGGGATCCTCTAGCACAGATACGCAGTATTTT.

By frequency in the sample, this clonotype is medium-sized. In a library made to pick up alpha chains, this beta chain is a stray read with a size that means little. The rearrangement links TRBV28 to TRBJ2-4; 10 bases line up with TRBD2. V lost 7 bases to trimming and J lost 6 bases; unmatched junction nucleotides: 0. CDR1 MDHEN and CDR2 SYDVKM come from the germline V gene. This CDR3 spans 12 amino acids. The CDR3 bases are TGTGCCAGCACTAGCGGGAGAAACATTCAGTACTTC. This gives the protein CASTSGRNIQYF.

This clonotype has a count of ten or more. With the library built for alpha chains, this beta chain is off target and its frequency is not meaningful. V gene TRBV29-1 combines with J gene TRBJ1-5; D not resolved. This CDR3 has 13 residues. Germline-derived CDR1 and CDR2 are SQVTM and ANQGSEA. The germline V and J ends were trimmed by 1 base and 6 bases, with 10 bases remaining between them. CDR3 residues: CSVEVLIGQPQHF. The CDR3 nucleotides are TGCAGCGTTGAAGTTCTCATCGGTCAGCCCCAGCATTTT.

This clonotype was counted at least ten times. This beta chain is off target for a library built for alpha chains, so its abundance means little. The rearrangement joins TRBV7-3 to TRBJ2-3; D is unclear. The CDR3 has 13 residues. The V and J ends lost 6 bases and 6 bases respectively, with 13 bases between them. Looked up from germline, CDR1 is SGHTA and CDR2 is FQGTGA. CDR3 loop: CASSRVSTDTQYF. The CDR3 DNA reads as TGTGCCAGCAGTAGGGTCAGTACCGATACGCAGTATTTT. Full variable domain (rest looked up from reference TRBV7-3 and TRBJ2-3): GAGVSQTPSNKVTEKGKYVELRCDPISGHTALYWYRQSLGQGPEFLIYFQGTGAADDSGLPNDRFFAVRPEGSVSTLKIQRTERGDSAVYLCASSRVSTDTQYFGPGTRLTVL.

This clonotype was recorded many times. Since it is a stray read in a library aimed at alpha chains, this beta chain has a size that is not meaningful. This chain joins TRBV2 and TRBJ2-7; the match to TRBD1 covers 9 bases. The germline gives CDR1 SNHLY, CDR2 FYNNEI. This CDR3 region has 15 residues. After removal of 6 bases from V and 6 bases from J, the junction contained 12 bases not matched to a gene. The CDR3 spells CASRQAGTGYSEQYF. The CDR3 DNA is TGTGCCAGCAGACAAGCCGGGACAGGGTATAGCGAGCAGTACTTC.

This clonotype was seen many times. The size of this beta chain means little, since it is a stray read in a library made for alpha chains. This sequence joins TRBV20-1 and TRBJ2-7; possible D gene TRBD1, 5 bases. Germline CDR1 is DFQATT and CDR2 is SNEGSKA (reference sequence). Between the trimmed V and J ends, which lost 0 bases and 2 bases, there was a span of 17 bases. CDR3 size: 16 residues. Here the CDR3 DNA reads TGCAGTGCTAGAGATAAAAGGGCAGGGTGGGCCTACGAGCAGTACTTC. Translated, it gives CSARDKRAGWAYEQYF.